These T cell receptor beta chains were read from a single sample in a study of T-cell reconstitution after alpha-beta-depleted transplantation in children. MiXCR, run by TCRdb on the PCR reads, gives a single entry per CDR3 protein. The data show around 190,000 distinct CDR3 sequences, with approximately 6.3% seen just once and about 6% held by the top ten. The sequenced sample was PBMCs, obtained before TCRalphabeta/CD19-depleted stem cell transplant. The source of these receptors is a boy younger than 10 with acute lymphoblastic leukemia, due to receive a stem cell transplant. CDR3s include the opening cysteine and the closing phenylalanine or tryptophan.

v_call: TRBV6-2/TRBV6-3; cdr3_aa: CASNPTSGDFYNEQFF
v_call: TRBV28; cdr3_aa: CASSLKGLDEQFF
v_call: TRBV12-3/TRBV12-4; cdr3_aa: CASSRTGRETQYF
v_call: TRBV7-2; cdr3_aa: CASSLRGGTVKEQYF
v_call: TRBV11-2; cdr3_aa: CASSFGQDGNTIYF
v_call: TRBV15; cdr3_aa: CATSRDRGGYNEQFF
v_call: TRBV20-1; cdr3_aa: CSAYELYEQYF
v_call: TRBV12-3/TRBV12-4; cdr3_aa: CASSFLRDQPQHF
v_call: TRBV5-1; cdr3_aa: CASSFMASGGSSYNEQFF
v_call: TRBV5-4; cdr3_aa: CASSSPDRLYGYTF
v_call: TRBV3-1; cdr3_aa: CASSQDSSGSREQYF
v_call: TRBV12-3/TRBV12-4; cdr3_aa: CASTLSAGPAGGETQYF
v_call: TRBV27; cdr3_aa: CASSFFRDPPINEQFF
v_call: TRBV7-8; cdr3_aa: CASSSRTGAPDTQYF
v_call: TRBV7-9; cdr3_aa: CASSWFDMNTEAFF
v_call: TRBV7-2; cdr3_aa: CASSAPGQYNYGYTF